The 23 T cell receptor beta chains below were found in one sample sequenced in a study of blood T cell repertoires in COVID-19. TCRdb's table, derived via immunoSEQ multiplex PCR, lists solely in-frame clones and lacks some. The sample includes 200,000 to 300,000 clones, approximately 83% of them seen just once. The sequenced sample consisted of peripheral blood. These receptors were collected from a human donor in a cohort sampled during active COVID-19.

The chain couples TRBV5-8 to TRBJ2-2; TRBD1 is a possible D gene (5 bases). Germline-derived CDR1 and CDR2 are SGHTS and YDEGEE. The CDR3 has 15 residues. Trimming pared 0 bases from V and 5 bases from J, leaving 11 bases between. DNA of the CDR3: TGTGCCAGCAGCTTGGTTCAGGGAAGTACCGGGGAGCTGTTTTTT. Translated, it gives CASSLVQGSTGELFF.

The chain links TRBV30 to TRBJ1-1; a weak D match, TRBD1 (6 bases). Germline CDR1 is GTSNPN and CDR2 is SVGIG (reference sequence). V gave up 8 bases and J gave up 1 base, with 11 bases separating them. The CDR3 length is 12 residues. The CDR3 nucleotides read TGTGCCAAAGGGGGGGAGAACACTGAAGCTTTCTTT. The encoded protein is CAKGGENTEAFF. The full variable domain, rest sourced from reference TRBV30 and TRBJ1-1, is SQTIHQWPATLVQPVGSPLSLECTVEGTSNPNLYWYRQAAGRGLQLLFYSVGIGQISSEVPQNLSASRPQDRQFILSSKKLLLSDSGFYLCAKGGENTEAFFGQGTRLTVV.

Here the CDR3 DNA reads TGTGCCAGCAGCTTGGGACAGGCTCCACGTCAGTACTTC. This sequence encodes CASSLGQAPRQYF. This chain uses TRBV7-9 with TRBJ2-4; 8 bases align to TRBD1. Germline V lookup: CDR1 SEHNR, CDR2 FQNEAQ (reference sequence). The CDR3 is 13 amino acids. Germline trimming cut 3 bases from V and 12 bases from J; bases unmatched to any gene: 7.

This chain uses TRBV11-2 with TRBJ1-6; 11 bases agree with TRBD1. V lost 5 bases, J lost 7 bases, and 4 bases stayed unmatched. CDR1 SGHAT and CDR2 FQNNGV come from the germline V gene. This CDR3 region has 15 residues. The CDR3 reads CASSTGQGANSPLHF. CDR3 bases: TGTGCCAGCAGCACCGGACAGGGGGCAAATTCACCCCTCCACTTT.

The rearrangement uses TRBV6-2 or TRBV6-3 and TRBJ2-3, with 8 bases that match TRBD2. The V gene's germline CDR1 is MNHEY and CDR2 SVGEGT. This CDR3 has 16 amino acids. V dropped 2 bases and J dropped 1; count of bases not matched to a gene: 5. The CDR3 sequence: CASSYRPAGGTDTQYF. The CDR3 bases are TGTGCCAGCAGTTACCGTCCAGCGGGGGGCACAGATACGCAGTATTTT.

This chain uses TRBV30 with TRBJ1-5; tentative D call: TRBD1 (6 bases). The CDR3 is made up of 18 amino acids. V was cut by 4 bases and J by 2 bases, with 24 bases left in between. CDR1 and CDR2 (germline): GTSNPN, SVGIG (reference sequence). CDR3 protein: CAWNTQRVGGAGNQPQHF. CDR3 sequence (DNA): TGTGCCTGGAACACCCAAAGAGTCGGGGGGGCGGGCAATCAGCCCCAGCATTTT.

The chain combines TRBV28 with TRBJ2-1, with a possible D match to TRBD2 (6 bases). V gave up 5 bases and J gave up 6 bases, with 17 bases separating them. This CDR3 has 15 amino acids. Germline CDR1 is MDHEN and CDR2 is SYDVKM. CDR3 loop: CASSPRGEVSNEQFF. The CDR3 region has the DNA TGTGCCAGCAGTCCCCGAGGGGAGGTATCCAATGAGCAGTTCTTC.

The chain uses TRBV5-6 and TRBJ2-7, with D unclear. In germline, CDR1 is SGHDT, CDR2 YYEEEE. The V gene lost 0 bases and the J gene lost 0 bases, with 4 bases spanning the gap. This CDR3 contains 13 residues. CDR3: CASSLAISYEQYF. CDR3 sequence (DNA): TGTGCCAGCAGCTTGGCTATCTCCTACGAGCAGTACTTC.

The chain recombines TRBV7-9 with TRBJ2-7; TRBD1 matches 7 bases. This CDR3 is built from 15 residues. In germline, CDR1 is SEHNR, CDR2 FQNEAQ (reference sequence). J gave up 1 base and V 5 bases, and 8 bases lay outside the gene matches. CDR3 coding DNA: TGTGCCAGCAGCGCCCAGGGACAGATTTCCTACGAGCAGTACTTC. It is translated as CASSAQGQISYEQYF. Complete variable domain (other parts from reference TRBV7-9 and TRBJ2-7): DTGVSQNPRHKITKRGQNVTFRCDPISEHNRLYWYRQTLGQGPEFLTYFQNEAQLEKSRLLSDRFSAERPKGSFSTLEIQRTEQGDSAMYLCASSAQGQISYEQYFGPGTRLTVT.

The V call is TRBV24-1, the J call TRBJ2-1, with 16 bases lining up with TRBD2. Trimming removed 10 bases from V and 6 bases from J; junction bases left unmatched: 2. CDR1 and CDR2 (germline): KGHDR, SFDVKD. This CDR3 spans 14 amino acids. CDR3 coding DNA: TGTGCCACTGGGACTAGCGGGAGGGCCAATGAGCAGTTCTTC. It codes for CATGTSGRANEQFF.

The chain uses TRBV28 and TRBJ1-4, with a weak D call TRBD1 (6 bases). The CDR3 runs 15 residues. CDR1 and CDR2 from the germline V gene are MDHEN and SYDVKM. The ends were cut back, 3 bases at V and 3 bases at J, with 11 bases in the middle. CDR3 region: CASSFNPGANEKLFF. DNA of the CDR3: TGTGCCAGCAGTTTTAACCCAGGGGCTAATGAAAAACTGTTTTTT. Complete variable domain (other parts from reference TRBV28 and TRBJ1-4): DVKVTQSSRYLVKRTGEKVFLECVQDMDHENMFWYRQDPGLGLRLIYFSYDVKMKEKGDIPEGYSVSREKKERFSLILESASTNQTSMYLCASSFNPGANEKLFFGSGTQLSVL.

The chain carries TRBV7-9 and TRBJ1-5, with D hard to call. V dropped 6 bases and J dropped 7 bases, with 19 bases sitting between them. Germline values: CDR1 SEHNR, CDR2 FQNEAQ (reference sequence). The CDR3 length is 15 residues. CDR3 amino acids: CASSDLRGEGQPQHF. CDR3 coding DNA: TGTGCCAGCAGTGACCTCCGGGGAGAGGGACAGCCCCAGCATTTT.

V usage is TRBV28 and J usage is TRBJ2-2; 9 nucleotides align to TRBD2. The CDR3 is made up of 14 amino acids. The V gene end was trimmed by 7 bases and the J gene end by 7 bases; junction bases not matched to a gene: 7. Germline CDR1 and CDR2: MDHEN and SYDVKM. CDR3 DNA: TGTGCCAGCACCGAGGGACTAGCTGGCGGGGAGCTGTTTTTT. Translating it yields CASTEGLAGGELFF. The full variable domain, with the rest looked up from reference TRBV28 and TRBJ2-2, is DVKVTQSSRYLVKRTGEKVFLECVQDMDHENMFWYRQDPGLGLRLIYFSYDVKMKEKGDIPEGYSVSREKKERFSLILESASTNQTSMYLCASTEGLAGGELFFGEGSRLTVL.

The V and J genes are TRBV7-9 and TRBJ1-2; TRBD1 might be the D (6 bases). The CDR3 sequence is 15 residues long. Germline V gives CDR1 SEHNR, CDR2 FQNEAQ (reference sequence). The V and J ends lost 4 bases and 4 bases respectively, with 16 bases between them. The CDR3 sequence is CASSSTGPDSYGYTF. The CDR3 DNA reads TGTGCCAGCAGCTCTACTGGACCGGACAGCTATGGCTACACCTTC.

V gene TRBV5-4 combines with J gene TRBJ2-1; D unresolved. Germline V gene data show CDR1 as SGHNT and CDR2 as YYREEE (reference sequence). V was cut by 5 bases and J by 5 bases, with 14 bases left in between. This CDR3 has 14 residues. CDR3 nucleotides: TGTGCCAGCAGGTCTATCGGTGCGGACAATGAGCAGTTCTTC. Residues: CASRSIGADNEQFF. Complete variable domain (other parts from reference TRBV5-4 and TRBJ2-1): ETGVTQSPTHLIKTRGQQVTLRCSSQSGHNTVSWYQQALGQGPQFIFQYYREEENGRGNFPPRFSGLQFPNYSSELNVNALELDDSALYLCASRSIGADNEQFFGPGTRLTVL.

This clone has a single count. The chain links TRBV19 to TRBJ2-7, with 7 bases fitting TRBD1. Germline-derived CDR1 and CDR2 are LNHDA and SQIVND (reference sequence). J gave up 0 bases and V 6 bases, and 8 bases lay outside the gene matches. This CDR3 has 15 residues. CDR3 region: CASSKGQTSSYEQYF. The CDR3 DNA reads as TGTGCCAGTAGCAAGGGACAGACGAGCTCCTACGAGCAGTACTTC. Drawing the rest from reference TRBV19 and TRBJ2-7, the complete variable domain is DGGITQSPKYLFRKEGQNVTLSCEQNLNHDAMYWYRQDPGQGLRLIYYSQIVNDFQKGDIAEGYSVSREKKESFPLTVTSAQKNPTAFYLCASSKGQTSSYEQYFGPGTRLTVT.

The chain joins TRBV9 to TRBJ2-5; TRBD2 matches 7 bases. Germline CDR1 and CDR2: SGDLS and YYNGEE. V lost 4 bases to trimming and J lost 5 bases; unmatched junction nucleotides: 11. The CDR3 has 15 amino acids. CDR3 residues: CASSSQAGQRETQYF. The CDR3 DNA follows: TGTGCCAGCAGCTCCCAAGCGGGGCAGAGGGAGACCCAGTACTTC.

V usage is TRBV3-1 (or the pseudogene TRBV3-2) and J usage is TRBJ2-2; D gene uncertain. Per germline, CDR1 LGHDT and CDR2 YNNKEL (reference sequence). V lost 0 bases, J lost 3 bases, and 11 bases lay in between. The CDR3 is made up of 16 amino acids. For the CDR3, the DNA is TGTGCCAGCAGCCAAGATCTGCGGTCGGACACCGGGGAGCTGTTTTTT. Its translation is CASSQDLRSDTGELFF.

The chain recombines TRBV5-1 with TRBJ2-4; TRBD2 matches at 7 bases. The V gene end was trimmed by 4 bases and the J gene end by 2 bases; junction bases not matched to a gene: 24. The germline gives CDR1 SGHRS, CDR2 YFSETQ. This CDR3 has 21 residues. The CDR3 region has the DNA TGCGCCAGCAGCCCGGCGGAGGGGAGGACTAGGTTGCTTTTAACCAAAAACATTCAGTACTTC. This codes for CASSPAEGRTRLLLTKNIQYF.

Comments on this clone: At one of its ends the junction is not consistent with the germline gene, which may arise from a read error. The rearrangement uses TRBV7-7 and TRBJ2-2; 13 positions agree with TRBD2. CDR3 size: 18 residues. Germline V CDR1 and CDR2: SSHAT, FNYEAQ (reference sequence). The CDR3 DNA is TGTGCTAGCAGCTTGAGGGGGACTAGCGGGACAAACACCGGGGAGCTGTTTTTT. It codes for CASSLRGTSGTNTGELFF.

This rearrangement joins TRBV19 to TRBJ1-2; 9 bases align to TRBD1. J gave up 6 bases and V 5 bases, and 7 bases lay outside the gene matches. CDR3 length: 14 residues. Germline CDR1 LNHDA, CDR2 SQIVND (reference sequence). The CDR3 nucleotides read TGTGCCAGTAGTTTAGGACAGGGGCGTGATGGCTACACCTTC. Translating it yields CASSLGQGRDGYTF.

The chain employs TRBV5-1 and TRBJ2-7; a weak D match, TRBD1 (6 bases). The V and J ends lost 7 bases and 3 bases respectively, with 17 bases between them. The CDR3 is 14 residues long. Germline values: CDR1 SGHRS, CDR2 YFSETQ. CDR3 protein: CASASRTEDYEQYF. The CDR3 DNA reads TGCGCCAGCGCATCGCGGACAGAGGACTACGAGCAGTACTTC.

V gene TRBV27 combines with J gene TRBJ2-3; 9 bases line up with TRBD2. Germline V CDR1 and CDR2: MNHEY, SMNVEV (reference sequence). The CDR3 loop spans 13 amino acids. V dropped 7 bases and J dropped 8; count of bases not matched to a gene: 7. CDR3 DNA sequence: TGTGCCAGCAATGTAGCGGGAGAGGGTACGCAGTATTTT. Translation: CASNVAGEGTQYF.